Included here is one T cell receptor beta chain sequence, with context. Produced via immunoSEQ multiplex PCR; TCRdb's table is partial and in-frame only. The data hold around 370,000 clones, with about 85% observed a single time. The CDR3 contains 13 residues. Treatment specified: some 19 received Ad26.COV2.S at low or high dose, single or two shots; 5 received placebo; per-sample allocation not given. The investigators took samples on day 63 after the first vaccine or placebo injection. This sample is part of a study of Ad26.COV2.S vaccination and SARS-CoV-2 variants. At the level of the study: Ad26.COV2.S shots went into the muscle once or twice, 56 days apart.

The sample here was peripheral blood, taken in a trial of Ad26.COV2.S vaccine versus placebo. This chain uses TRBV21-1 with TRBJ2-7; no DNA check was done on the table's D call, TRBD2. TRBV21-1 is noted as a pseudogene. The TCR originated in a person aged 18-60 years who received the Ad26.COV2.S COVID-19 vaccine or a placebo. CDR3 DNA sequence: TGTGCCAGCAGCCCCAGAGGAATAGGCTTTAAGGACTTC. This sequence encodes CASSPRGIGFKDF.